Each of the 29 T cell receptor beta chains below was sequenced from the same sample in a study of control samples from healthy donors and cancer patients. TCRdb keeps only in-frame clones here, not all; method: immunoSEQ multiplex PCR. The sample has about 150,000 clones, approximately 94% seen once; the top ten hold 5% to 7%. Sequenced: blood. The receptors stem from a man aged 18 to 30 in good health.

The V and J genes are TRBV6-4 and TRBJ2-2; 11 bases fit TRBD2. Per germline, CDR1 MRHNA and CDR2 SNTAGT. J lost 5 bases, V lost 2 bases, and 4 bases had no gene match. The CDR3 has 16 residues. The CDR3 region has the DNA TGTGCCAGCAGTGACGCACTAGCGGGAGATACCGGGGAGCTGTTTTTT. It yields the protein CASSDALAGDTGELFF.

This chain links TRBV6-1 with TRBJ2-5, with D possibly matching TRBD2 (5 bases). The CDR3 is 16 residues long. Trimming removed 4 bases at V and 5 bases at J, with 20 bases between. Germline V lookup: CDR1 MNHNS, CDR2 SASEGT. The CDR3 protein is CASSVGVLRRWETQYF. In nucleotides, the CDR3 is TGTGCCAGCAGTGTTGGGGTCCTCCGGAGGTGGGAGACCCAGTACTTC.

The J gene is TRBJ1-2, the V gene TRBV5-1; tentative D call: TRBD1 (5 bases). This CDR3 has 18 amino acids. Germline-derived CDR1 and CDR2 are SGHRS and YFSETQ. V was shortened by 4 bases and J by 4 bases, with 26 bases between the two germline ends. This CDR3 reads CASSLGLPIVAGIYGYTF. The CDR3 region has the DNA TGCGCCAGCAGCCTGGGATTGCCGATTGTGGCAGGGATCTATGGCTACACCTTC.

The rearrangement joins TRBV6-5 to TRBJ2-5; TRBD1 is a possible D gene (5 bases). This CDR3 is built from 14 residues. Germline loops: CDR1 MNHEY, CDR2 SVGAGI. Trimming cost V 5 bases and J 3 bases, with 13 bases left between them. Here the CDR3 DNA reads TGTGCCAGCAGTACCCGACAGTCCGAAGAGACCCAGTACTTC. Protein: CASSTRQSEETQYF.

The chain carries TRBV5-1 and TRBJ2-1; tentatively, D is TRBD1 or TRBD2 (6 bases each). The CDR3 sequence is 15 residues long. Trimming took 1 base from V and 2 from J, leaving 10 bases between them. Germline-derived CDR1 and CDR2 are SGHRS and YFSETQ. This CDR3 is CASSLRGAPYNEQFF. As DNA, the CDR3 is TGCGCCAGCAGCTTGAGGGGGGCCCCCTACAATGAGCAGTTCTTC.

CDR3 bases: TGTGCCAGTAGTTTACCGGACGGGAGGAACACTGAAGCTTTCTTT. Its protein is CASSLPDGRNTEAFF. The J gene is TRBJ1-1, the V gene TRBV19; D not resolved. With 5 bases removed from V and 1 base from J, the gap between germline ends came to 14 bases. Germline CDR1 and CDR2: LNHDA and SQIVND (reference sequence). The CDR3 covers 15 residues. Variable domain in full (rest from reference TRBV19 and TRBJ1-1): DGGITQSPKYLFRKEGQNVTLSCEQNLNHDAMYWYRQDPGQGLRLIYYSQIVNDFQKGDIAEGYSVSREKKESFPLTVTSAQKNPTAFYLCASSLPDGRNTEAFFGQGTRLTVV.

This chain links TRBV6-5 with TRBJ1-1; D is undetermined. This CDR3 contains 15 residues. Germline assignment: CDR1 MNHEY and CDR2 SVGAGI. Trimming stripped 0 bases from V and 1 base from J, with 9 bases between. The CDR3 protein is CASSYSMAGNTEAFF. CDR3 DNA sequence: TGTGCCAGCAGTTACTCGATGGCAGGGAACACTGAAGCTTTCTTT.

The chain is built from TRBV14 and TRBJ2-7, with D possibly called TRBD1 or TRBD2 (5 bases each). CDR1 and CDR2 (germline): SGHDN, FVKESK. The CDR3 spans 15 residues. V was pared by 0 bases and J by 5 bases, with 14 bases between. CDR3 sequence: CASSQDHGGSHEQYF. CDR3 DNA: TGTGCCAGCAGCCAAGATCATGGGGGTTCCCACGAGCAGTACTTC.

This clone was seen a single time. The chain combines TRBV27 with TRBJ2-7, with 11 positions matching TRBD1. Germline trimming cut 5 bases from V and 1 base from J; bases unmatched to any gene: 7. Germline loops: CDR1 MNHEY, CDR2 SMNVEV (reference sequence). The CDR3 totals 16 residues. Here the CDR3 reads CASSTKDRGHSYEQYF. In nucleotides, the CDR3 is TGTGCCAGCAGTACCAAGGACAGGGGGCATTCCTACGAGCAGTACTTC.

For the CDR3, the DNA is TGCGCCAGCAGCCAAGGGACGGACACTGAAGCTTTCTTT. It codes for CASSQGTDTEAFF. V is TRBV4-3 and J is TRBJ1-1; D is unresolved. CDR3 size: 13 residues. The V and J ends lost 1 base and 3 bases respectively, with 6 bases between them. Per germline, CDR1 LGHNA and CDR2 YSLEER.

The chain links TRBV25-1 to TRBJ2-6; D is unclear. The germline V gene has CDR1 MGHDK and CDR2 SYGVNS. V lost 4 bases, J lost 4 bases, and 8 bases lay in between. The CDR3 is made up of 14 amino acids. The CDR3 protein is CASSGLSGANVLTF. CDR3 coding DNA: TGTGCCAGCAGTGGCCTGTCCGGGGCCAACGTCCTGACTTTC.

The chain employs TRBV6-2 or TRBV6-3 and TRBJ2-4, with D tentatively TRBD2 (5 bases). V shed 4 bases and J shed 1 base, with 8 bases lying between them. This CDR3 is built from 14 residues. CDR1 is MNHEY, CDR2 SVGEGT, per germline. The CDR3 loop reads CASSLGSAKNIQYF. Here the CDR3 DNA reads TGTGCCAGCAGTTTGGGGAGTGCCAAAAACATTCAGTACTTC.

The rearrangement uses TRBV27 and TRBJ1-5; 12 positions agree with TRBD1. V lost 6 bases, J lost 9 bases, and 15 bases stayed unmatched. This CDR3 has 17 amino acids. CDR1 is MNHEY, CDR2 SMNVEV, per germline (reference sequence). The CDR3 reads CASRPSSGTGGHRPQHF. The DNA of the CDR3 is TGTGCCAGCAGGCCGTCTTCCGGGACAGGGGGCCATCGGCCCCAGCATTTT.

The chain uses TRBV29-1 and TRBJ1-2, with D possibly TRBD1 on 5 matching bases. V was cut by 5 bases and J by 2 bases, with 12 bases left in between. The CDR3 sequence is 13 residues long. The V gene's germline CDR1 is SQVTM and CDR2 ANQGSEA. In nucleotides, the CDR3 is TGCAGCGTTTTGTCACGGGGCAACTATGGCTACACCTTC. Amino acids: CSVLSRGNYGYTF. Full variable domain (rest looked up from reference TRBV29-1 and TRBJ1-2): SAVISQKPSRDICQRGTSLTIQCQVDSQVTMMFWYRQQPGQSLTLIATANQGSEATYESGFVIDKFPISRPNLTFSTLTVSNMSPEDSSIYLCSVLSRGNYGYTFGSGTRLTVV.

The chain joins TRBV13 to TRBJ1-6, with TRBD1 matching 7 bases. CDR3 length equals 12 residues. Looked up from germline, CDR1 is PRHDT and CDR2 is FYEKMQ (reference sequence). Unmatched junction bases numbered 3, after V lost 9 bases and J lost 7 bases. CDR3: CASGTANSPLHF. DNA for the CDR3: TGTGCCAGTGGGACAGCAAATTCACCCCTCCACTTT.

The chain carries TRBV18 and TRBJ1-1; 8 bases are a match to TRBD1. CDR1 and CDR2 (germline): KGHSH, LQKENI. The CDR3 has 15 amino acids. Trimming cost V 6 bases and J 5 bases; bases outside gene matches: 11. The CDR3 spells CASSSTGQGSTEAFF. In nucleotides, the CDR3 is TGTGCCAGCTCGTCGACCGGACAGGGATCTACTGAAGCTTTCTTT.

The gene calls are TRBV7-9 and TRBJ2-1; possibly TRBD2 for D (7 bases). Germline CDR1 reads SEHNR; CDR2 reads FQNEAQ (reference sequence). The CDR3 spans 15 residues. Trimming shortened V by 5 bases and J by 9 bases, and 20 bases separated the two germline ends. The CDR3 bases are TGTGCCAGCAGCAAGGGACGGCAGGGGAGGGGTGAGCAGTTCTTC. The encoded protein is CASSKGRQGRGEQFF.

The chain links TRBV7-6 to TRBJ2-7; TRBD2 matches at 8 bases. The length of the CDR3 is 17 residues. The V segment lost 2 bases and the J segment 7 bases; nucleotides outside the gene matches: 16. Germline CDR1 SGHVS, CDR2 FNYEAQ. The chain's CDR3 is CASSLQAPGLAGLEQYF. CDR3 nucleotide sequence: TGTGCCAGCAGCTTACAAGCTCCCGGGCTAGCGGGTCTAGAGCAGTACTTC. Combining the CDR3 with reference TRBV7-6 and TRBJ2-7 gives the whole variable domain GAGVSQSPRYKVTKRGQDVALRCDPISGHVSLYWYRQALGQGPEFLTYFNYEAQQDKSGLPNDRFSAERPEGSISTLTIQRTEQRDSAMYRCASSLQAPGLAGLEQYFGPGTRLTVT.

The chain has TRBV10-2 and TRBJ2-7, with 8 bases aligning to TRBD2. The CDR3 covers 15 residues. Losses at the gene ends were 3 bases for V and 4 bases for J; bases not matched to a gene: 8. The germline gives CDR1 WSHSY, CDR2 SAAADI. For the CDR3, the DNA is TGCGCCAGCAGTGATGGCGGGGGGCCTGTTTACGAGCAGTACTTC. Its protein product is CASSDGGGPVYEQYF.

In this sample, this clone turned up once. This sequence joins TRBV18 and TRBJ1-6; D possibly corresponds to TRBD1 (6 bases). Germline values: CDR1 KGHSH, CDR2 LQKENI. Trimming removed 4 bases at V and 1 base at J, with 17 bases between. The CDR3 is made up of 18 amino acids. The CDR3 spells CASSRPRGEASYNSPLHF. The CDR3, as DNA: TGTGCCAGCTCACGACCGAGGGGGGAAGCATCCTATAATTCACCCCTCCACTTT.

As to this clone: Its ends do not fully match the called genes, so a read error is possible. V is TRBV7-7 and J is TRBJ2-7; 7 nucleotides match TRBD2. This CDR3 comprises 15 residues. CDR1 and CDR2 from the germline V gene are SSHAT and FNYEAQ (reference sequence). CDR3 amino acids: CASSLGRGSGYEQYF. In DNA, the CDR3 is TGTGCTAGCAGCTTAGGTCGCGGGAGTGGGTACGAGCAGTACTTC. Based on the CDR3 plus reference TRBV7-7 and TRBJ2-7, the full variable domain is GAGVSQSPRYKVTKRGQDVTLRCDPISSHATLYWYQQALGQGPEFLTYFNYEAQPDKSGLPSDRFSAERPEGSISTLTIQRTEQRDSAMYRCASSLGRGSGYEQYFGPGTRLTVT.

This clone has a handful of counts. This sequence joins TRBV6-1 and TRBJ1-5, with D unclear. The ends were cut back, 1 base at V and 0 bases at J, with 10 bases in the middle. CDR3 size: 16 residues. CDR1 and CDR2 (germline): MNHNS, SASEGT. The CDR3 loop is CASSEEASYSNQPQHF. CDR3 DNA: TGTGCCAGCAGTGAAGAAGCCAGCTATAGCAATCAGCCCCAGCATTTT.

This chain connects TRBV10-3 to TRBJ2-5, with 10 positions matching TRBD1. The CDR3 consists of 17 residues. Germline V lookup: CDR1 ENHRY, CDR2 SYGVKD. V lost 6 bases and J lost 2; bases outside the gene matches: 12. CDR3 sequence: CAISPSHGTGEQETQYF. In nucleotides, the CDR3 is TGTGCCATCAGCCCTTCCCACGGGACAGGGGAACAAGAGACCCAGTACTTC.

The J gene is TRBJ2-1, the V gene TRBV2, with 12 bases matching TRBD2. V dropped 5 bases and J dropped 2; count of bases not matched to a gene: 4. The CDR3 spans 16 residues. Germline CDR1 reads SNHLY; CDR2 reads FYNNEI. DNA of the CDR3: TGTGCCAGCAGTCTTCGGACTAGCGGGACCTACAATGAGCAGTTCTTC. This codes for CASSLRTSGTYNEQFF. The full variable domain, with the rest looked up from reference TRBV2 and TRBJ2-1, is EPEVTQTPSHQVTQMGQEVILRCVPISNHLYFYWYRQILGQKVEFLVSFYNNEISEKSEIFDDQFSVERPDGSNFTLKIRSTKLEDSAMYFCASSLRTSGTYNEQFFGPGTRLTVL.

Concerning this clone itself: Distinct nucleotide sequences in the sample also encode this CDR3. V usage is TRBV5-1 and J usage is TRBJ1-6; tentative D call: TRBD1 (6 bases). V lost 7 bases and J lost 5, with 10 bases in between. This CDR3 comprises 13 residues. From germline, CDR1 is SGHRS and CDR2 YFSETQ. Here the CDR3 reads CASRGHDNSPLHF. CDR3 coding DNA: TGCGCCAGCCGGGGACACGATAATTCACCCCTCCACTTT.

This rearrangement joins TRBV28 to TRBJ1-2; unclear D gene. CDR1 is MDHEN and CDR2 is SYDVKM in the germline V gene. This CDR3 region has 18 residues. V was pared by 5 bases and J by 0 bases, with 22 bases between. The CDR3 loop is CASSPPGSRSLANYGYTF. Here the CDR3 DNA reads TGTGCCAGCAGTCCCCCGGGATCGCGGTCACTAGCTAACTATGGCTACACCTTC.

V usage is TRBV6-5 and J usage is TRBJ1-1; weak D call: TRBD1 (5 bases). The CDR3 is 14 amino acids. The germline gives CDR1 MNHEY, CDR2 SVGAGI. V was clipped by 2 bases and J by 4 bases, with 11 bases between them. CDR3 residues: CASSYHPRGTEAFF. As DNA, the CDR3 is TGTGCCAGCAGTTACCACCCAAGGGGCACTGAAGCTTTCTTT.

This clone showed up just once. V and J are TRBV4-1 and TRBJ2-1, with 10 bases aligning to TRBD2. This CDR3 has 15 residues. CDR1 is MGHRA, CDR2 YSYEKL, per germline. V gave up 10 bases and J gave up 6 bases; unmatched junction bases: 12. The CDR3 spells CATSLLAGKVNEQFF. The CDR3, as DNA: TGCGCCACCTCCCTACTAGCGGGGAAGGTCAATGAGCAGTTCTTC.

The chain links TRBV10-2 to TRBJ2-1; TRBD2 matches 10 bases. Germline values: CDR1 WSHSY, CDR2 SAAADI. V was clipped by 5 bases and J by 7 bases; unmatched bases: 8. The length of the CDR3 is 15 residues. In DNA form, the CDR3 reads TGCGCCAGCAGTCAAAGGACTAGCGGAGGTAATGAGCAGTTCTTC. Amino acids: CASSQRTSGGNEQFF.